These 21 T cell receptor beta chains were sequenced from one sample in a study of blood T cell repertoires in COVID-19. Assay used: immunoSEQ multiplex PCR; TCRdb lists only in-frame clones, some missing. Of roughly 230,000 clones listed, 90% are singletons. The sequenced material came from peripheral blood. The receptors originated from an older woman with COVID-19, enrolled during active disease.

The chain recombines TRBV6-2 or TRBV6-3 with TRBJ2-5; TRBD1 matches at 8 bases. CDR1 MNHEY and CDR2 SVGEGT come from the germline V gene. V lost 6 bases and J lost 2; bases outside the gene matches: 8. The CDR3 has 15 residues. The CDR3 DNA is TGTGCCAGCAGCCCTCTCGGACAGGGTCAAGAGACCCAGTACTTC. It encodes CASSPLGQGQETQYF.

This rearrangement joins TRBV6-5 to TRBJ2-2; D may be TRBD1 (5 bases). Trimming took 6 bases from V and 3 from J, leaving 14 bases between them. The CDR3 length is 15 residues. The germline gives CDR1 MNHEY, CDR2 SVGAGI. CDR3 amino acids: CASRTPGKYTGELFF. The CDR3 DNA is TGTGCCAGCAGGACGCCAGGGAAGTACACCGGGGAGCTGTTTTTT.

Worth noting for this clone: A read error may account for a junction end that differs from germline. The rearrangement joins TRBV6-5 to TRBJ2-5; 7 bases match TRBD1. The CDR3 spans 16 residues. The germline V gene has CDR1 MNHEY and CDR2 SVGAGI. The CDR3 loop is CASRYLPTGAGETQYF. The CDR3 bases are TGTGCCAGCAGGTACTTGCCTACAGGGGCCGGCGAGACCCAGTACTTC.

The rearrangement links TRBV18 to TRBJ1-3, with 8 bases that match TRBD1. Losses at the gene ends were 0 bases for V and 2 bases for J; bases not matched to a gene: 6. Germline assignment: CDR1 KGHSH and CDR2 LQKENI. The CDR3 contains 17 residues. CDR3 coding DNA: TGTGCCAGCTCACCACCGGACAGGGTATATACTGGAAACACCATATATTTT. Translation gives CASSPPDRVYTGNTIYF.

The rearrangement uses TRBV19 and TRBJ1-1; perhaps TRBD1 as D (6 bases). Germline CDR1 and CDR2: LNHDA and SQIVND (reference sequence). The V end lost 6 bases, the J end lost 6 bases, and 14 bases lay between the germline ends. The CDR3 runs to 13 residues. Here the CDR3 reads CASSPRGRAEAFF. CDR3 nucleotides: TGTGCCAGTAGCCCCAGGGGCCGCGCTGAAGCTTTCTTT.

The genes are TRBV5-4 and TRBJ2-1, with 12 bases fitting TRBD2. The germline V gene has CDR1 SGHNT and CDR2 YYREEE (reference sequence). The CDR3 runs 15 residues. V shed 5 bases and J 7 bases; nucleotides not matched to a gene: 7. In DNA, the CDR3 is TGTGCCAGCAGGGTACTAGCGGGGGGTAGTAATGAGCAGTTCTTC. Amino acids: CASRVLAGGSNEQFF.

The chain has TRBV18 and TRBJ2-4, with D possibly matching TRBD1 (6 bases). V lost 1 base, J lost 7 bases, and 8 bases lay in between. The CDR3 covers 13 residues. CDR1 is KGHSH and CDR2 is LQKENI in the germline V gene. CDR3 nucleotides: TGTGCCAGCTCACCACAAACAGGGAACATTCAGTACTTC. Its protein product is CASSPQTGNIQYF. The variable domain in full, with the rest retrieved from reference TRBV18 and TRBJ2-4, is NAGVMQNPRHLVRRRGQEARLRCSPMKGHSHVYWYRQLPEEGLKFMVYLQKENIIDESGMPKERFSAEFPKEGPSILRIQQVVRGDSAAYFCASSPQTGNIQYFGAGTRLSVL.

This chain links TRBV5-1 with TRBJ1-4, with D perhaps matching TRBD1 (5 bases). CDR3 length: 15 residues. The V and J ends lost 7 bases and 4 bases respectively, with 17 bases between them. Germline CDR1 and CDR2: SGHRS and YFSETQ. CDR3 sequence: CASAATDSNNEKLFF. In nucleotides, the CDR3 is TGCGCCAGCGCAGCGACTGACAGCAATAATGAAAAACTGTTTTTT.

The rearrangement links TRBV7-2 to TRBJ2-3; D is ambiguous. The CDR3 has 16 amino acids. CDR1 is SGHTA and CDR2 is FQGNSA in the germline V gene. The ends were cut back, 1 base at V and 2 bases at J, with 13 bases in the middle. The CDR3, as DNA: TGTGCCAGCAGCTTAGTAGATAGCTCGTTCACAGATACGCAGTATTTT. Encoded protein: CASSLVDSSFTDTQYF.

V is TRBV4-2 and J is TRBJ1-2; a weak D match, TRBD1 (5 bases). Germline V gene data show CDR1 as LGHNA and CDR2 as YNFKEQ. V was cut by 2 bases and J by 7 bases, with 20 bases left in between. The CDR3 runs 16 residues. The CDR3 loop reads CASSQLGTGESGGYTF. In DNA, the CDR3 is TGTGCCAGCAGCCAACTTGGTACGGGGGAAAGTGGTGGCTACACCTTC.

The sample holds a few counts of this clone. The rearrangement joins TRBV3-1 (or the pseudogene TRBV3-2) to TRBJ1-3; D remains unclear. The CDR3 contains 17 residues. The germline gives CDR1 LGHDT, CDR2 YNNKEL (reference sequence). V lost 2 bases and J lost 2, with 16 bases in between. The CDR3 reads CASSQSVHDYPGNTIYF. CDR3 DNA sequence: TGTGCCAGCAGCCAAAGCGTCCACGATTATCCTGGAAACACCATATATTTT.

This clone was recorded only once. This chain joins TRBV3-1 (or the pseudogene TRBV3-2) and TRBJ1-4; 10 nucleotides match TRBD1. The junction had 11 bases not matched to a gene; V was cut back by 0 bases and J by 7 bases. The CDR3 runs 18 residues. The germline V gene encodes CDR1 LGHDT and CDR2 YNNKEL (reference sequence). CDR3 loop: CASSQEWDRGPRGEKLFF. The CDR3 DNA reads TGTGCCAGCAGCCAAGAGTGGGACAGGGGTCCACGGGGTGAAAAACTGTTTTTT.

The chain combines TRBV6-1 with TRBJ2-5; D is perhaps TRBD2 (7 bases). The CDR3 runs to 16 residues. Trimming cost V 2 bases and J 6 bases, with 19 bases left between them. Looked up from germline, CDR1 is MNHNS and CDR2 is SASEGT. The CDR3 region has the DNA TGTGCCAGCAGTGAATGGGGTGGGCGGGGGCGAAAGACCCAGTACTTC. Protein product: CASSEWGGRGRKTQYF.

This rearrangement joins TRBV11-2 to TRBJ2-1; TRBD2 matches at 14 bases. V shed 2 bases, J shed 4 bases, and the junction held 1 base outside the gene matches. The CDR3 runs to 16 residues. Germline V gene lookup returns CDR1 SGHAT and CDR2 FQNNGV. The CDR3 DNA follows: TGTGCCAGCAGCTTATGGACTAGCGGGGGGTACAATGAGCAGTTCTTC. Amino acids: CASSLWTSGGYNEQFF.

The chain recombines TRBV7-2 with TRBJ1-2; 8 nucleotides agree with TRBD1. The germline gives CDR1 SGHTA, CDR2 FQGNSA. The CDR3 is 14 residues long. V dropped 1 base and J dropped 8; count of bases not matched to a gene: 6. DNA for the CDR3: TGTGCCAGCAGCTTAGTTGGACAGGGCAGCGGCTACACCTTC. This gives the protein CASSLVGQGSGYTF.

The V gene is TRBV4-1, the J gene TRBJ2-3, with 8 positions matching TRBD2. Trimming removed 4 bases from V and 4 bases from J; junction bases left unmatched: 10. CDR3 size: 16 residues. Germline values: CDR1 MGHRA, CDR2 YSYEKL. The CDR3 sequence is CASSPHSAGGPDTQYF. For the CDR3, the DNA is TGCGCCAGCAGCCCTCACTCTGCGGGGGGACCAGATACGCAGTATTTT.

V usage is TRBV9 and J usage is TRBJ1-4, with D hard to call. This CDR3 is built from 15 residues. Germline CDR1 and CDR2: SGDLS and YYNGEE. Between the trimmed V and J ends, which lost 0 bases and 8 bases, there was a span of 14 bases. CDR3 coding DNA: TGTGCCAGCAGCGTAGCCGCGGGGTCGTTAGAAAAACTGTTTTTT. The encoded protein is CASSVAAGSLEKLFF. Full variable domain (remainder filled in from reference TRBV9 and TRBJ1-4): DSGVTQTPKHLITATGQRVTLRCSPRSGDLSVYWYQQSLDQGLQFLIQYYNGEERAKGNILERFSAQQFPDLHSELNLSSLELGDSALYFCASSVAAGSLEKLFFGSGTQLSVL.

V gene TRBV5-6 combines with J gene TRBJ2-3; a weak D match, TRBD2 (6 bases). Germline loops: CDR1 SGHDT, CDR2 YYEEEE. The CDR3 covers 15 residues. Deletions cut 0 bases from V and 4 bases from J, with 12 bases between. The CDR3 sequence is CASSLVGGSADTQYF. CDR3 sequence (DNA): TGTGCCAGCAGCTTGGTCGGGGGTAGCGCAGATACGCAGTATTTT. Full variable domain (remainder filled in from reference TRBV5-6 and TRBJ2-3): DAGVTQSPTHLIKTRGQQVTLRCSPKSGHDTVSWYQQALGQGPQFIFQYYEEEERQRGNFPDRFSGHQFPNYSSELNVNALLLGDSALYLCASSLVGGSADTQYFGPGTRLTVL.

The rearrangement uses TRBV10-3 and TRBJ1-5; D remains unclear. Deletions cut 0 bases from V and 6 bases from J, with 9 bases between. CDR1 ENHRY and CDR2 SYGVKD come from the germline V gene. The CDR3 totals 14 residues. CDR3 residues: CAISESAGSQPQHF. CDR3 coding DNA: TGTGCCATCAGTGAGTCGGCGGGATCTCAGCCCCAGCATTTT.

The chain couples TRBV10-3 to TRBJ1-2; no clear D. CDR1 ENHRY and CDR2 SYGVKD come from the germline V gene. Trimming removed 3 bases at V and 0 bases at J, with 14 bases between. This CDR3 is 16 amino acids long. CDR3 nucleotide sequence: TGTGCCATCAGTGACCGTGAGGGAAGTGCTAACTATGGCTACACCTTC. Translation: CAISDREGSANYGYTF.

This clone was detected a few times. This chain connects TRBV5-4 to TRBJ2-1; 8 bases fit TRBD2. Germline CDR1 and CDR2: SGHNT and YYREEE (reference sequence). The trim removed 3 bases at V and 0 bases at J, leaving 8 bases unmatched. The CDR3 extends over 17 amino acids. This chain's CDR3 is CASSSNIAGSSYNEQFF. DNA of the CDR3: TGTGCCAGCAGCTCCAATATAGCGGGAAGCTCCTACAATGAGCAGTTCTTC.